This T cell receptor (beta chain) was obtained from a study of shared clonotypes between healthy human individuals. Study-level information: Donors had three CD4 naive, three CD4 memory, two CD8 naive and one CD8 memory plate apiece.

Caucasian adults residing in Nashville, Tennessee made up all the donors. The protocol was immunoSEQ multiplex PCR, while the TCRdb copy is restricted to in-frame clones and leaves out a portion. The sample contains 2 million or so clones, roughly 94% of which appear only once. Germline V CDR1 and CDR2: SGHNT, YYREEE (reference sequence). The CDR3 covers 14 residues. With 3 bases removed from V and 4 bases from J, the gap between germline ends came to 11 bases. The sequenced sample was naive CD4+ T cells sorted from blood. Subset here: CD45RA+ positively selected. The V call is TRBV5-4, the J call TRBJ1-3; no reliable D call. This TCR was recovered from a young man in good health. CDR3 DNA sequence: TGTGCCAGCAGCTCAAATCCAATGGGAAACACCATATATTTT. This translates into CASSSNPMGNTIYF.